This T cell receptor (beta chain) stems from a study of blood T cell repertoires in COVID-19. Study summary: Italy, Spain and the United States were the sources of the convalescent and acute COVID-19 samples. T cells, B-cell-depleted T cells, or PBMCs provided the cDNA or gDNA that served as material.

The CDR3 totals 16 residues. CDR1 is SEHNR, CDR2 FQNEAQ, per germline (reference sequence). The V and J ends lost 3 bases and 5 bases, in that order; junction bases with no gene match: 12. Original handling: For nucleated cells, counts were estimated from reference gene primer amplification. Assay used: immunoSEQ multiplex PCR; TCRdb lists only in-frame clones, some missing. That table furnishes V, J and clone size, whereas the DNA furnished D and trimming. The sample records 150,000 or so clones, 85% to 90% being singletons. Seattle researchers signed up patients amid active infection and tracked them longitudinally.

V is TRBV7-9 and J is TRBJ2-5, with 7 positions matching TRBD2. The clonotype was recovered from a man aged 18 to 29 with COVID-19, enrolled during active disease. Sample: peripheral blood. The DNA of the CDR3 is TGTGCCAGCAGCTTGGTACTAGCACGGGAGGAGGAGACCCAGTACTTC. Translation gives CASSLVLAREEETQYF. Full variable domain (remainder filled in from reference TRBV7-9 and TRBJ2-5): DTGVSQNPRHKITKRGQNVTFRCDPISEHNRLYWYRQTLGQGPEFLTYFQNEAQLEKSRLLSDRFSAERPKGSFSTLEIQRTEQGDSAMYLCASSLVLAREEETQYFGPGTRLLVL.